Listed below are T cell receptor beta chains from one sample, sequenced in a study of blood T cell repertoires in COVID-19. Here immunoSEQ multiplex PCR was the method, and the copy in TCRdb shows in-frame clones only, minus some. The sample shows under 250,000 clones, roughly 81% of them seen only once. Source material: peripheral blood. The receptors originated from a man in his fifties or sixties with acute or convalescent COVID-19. CDR3s include the opening cysteine and the closing phenylalanine or tryptophan. The D gene is left open where the match is weak. Size tells how often a clone was seen (once, few, many) or the class of an expanded clone, and some rows leave it out.

clone_size,d_call,j_call,v_call,cdr3_nt,cdr3_aa
-,-,TRBJ2-3,TRBV5-1,TGCGCCAGCAGCCGCTGGAGTGCAGATACGCAGTATTTT,CASSRWSADTQYF
once,TRBD2,TRBJ2-2,TRBV9,TGTGCCAGCAGCACCCGACTAGCGGGGGTGACCGGGGAGCTGTTTTTT,CASSTRLAGVTGELFF
once,-,TRBJ1-6,TRBV3-1/TRBV3-2,TGTGCCAGCAAGGGGAATTCACCCCTCCACTTT,CASKGNSPLHF
-,TRBD1,TRBJ1-2,TRBV30,TGTGCCTGGAGTGTACTTCGAGACAGGGGGATTAGGAATGGCTACACCTTC,CAWSVLRDRGIRNGYTF
-,-,TRBJ1-3,TRBV4-1,TGCGCCAGCAGCCGAATAGGACTTACCGGAAACACCATATATTTT,CASSRIGLTGNTIYF
-,-,TRBJ1-2,TRBV5-1,TGCGCCAGCAGCCCCACCTCGGGACTCGGGGGCTATGGCTACACCTTC,CASSPTSGLGGYGYTF
once,-,TRBJ2-5,TRBV6-2/TRBV6-3,TGTGCCAGCAGTAACAGCGGTCTGGGGGAGACCCAGTACTTC,CASSNSGLGETQYF
-,TRBD1,TRBJ1-6,TRBV19,TGTGCCAGTAGAGGACAGGGGTTCTCACCCCTCCACTTT,CASRGQGFSPLHF
-,TRBD1,TRBJ1-4,TRBV11-2,TGTGCCAGCAGCGAATACAGGGGGCCTGCAACTAATGAAAAACTGTTTTTT,CASSEYRGPATNEKLFF
-,TRBD1,TRBJ1-4,TRBV28,TGTGCCAGCAGTTCACACAGGGGCTTAGAAGAAAAACTGTTTTTT,CASSSHRGLEEKLFF
few,-,TRBJ2-1,TRBV14,TGTGCCAGCAGCCAAGTGTTGAGCAATGAGCAGTTCTTC,CASSQVLSNEQFF
few,-,TRBJ1-6,TRBV28,TGTGCCAGCAGTTCGACAGGATTCTATAATTCACCCCTCCACTTT,CASSSTGFYNSPLHF
-,TRBD2,TRBJ2-3,TRBV3-1/TRBV3-2,TGTGCCAGCAGCCGCCTTACTAGCGGGGGGGCTAGTACGCAGTATTTT,CASSRLTSGGASTQYF
-,-,TRBJ2-7,TRBV29-1,TGCAGCGGGGGACATTCACGGGTCGAGCAGTACTTC,CSGGHSRVEQYF
-,-,TRBJ2-7,TRBV15,TGTGCCACCAGCAGAGATCCCGAACTAGAGGCATACGAGCAGTACTTC,CATSRDPELEAYEQYF
-,-,TRBJ1-3,TRBV18,TGTGCCAGCTCACTACGGACAGACAGCTCTGGAAACACCATATATTTT,CASSLRTDSSGNTIYF
-,TRBD2,TRBJ2-5,TRBV6-2/TRBV6-3,TGTGCCAGCAGTTACTCGACTAGCGGGGGGCAAGAGACCCAGTACTTC,CASSYSTSGGQETQYF
once,TRBD1,TRBJ1-6,TRBV11-2,TGTGCCAGCAGCTTAGGTGGGACAGGGGGTTCACCCCTCCACTTT,CASSLGGTGGSPLHF
-,-,TRBJ1-1,TRBV10-3,TGTGCCATGGGCGGGGGGGACTTGAACACTGAAGCTTTCTTT,CAMGGGDLNTEAFF
-,-,TRBJ1-2,TRBV28,TGTGCCAGCAGTTTCTTAGGGGGACATGGCTACACCTTC,CASSFLGGHGYTF
-,TRBD2,TRBJ2-2,TRBV7-6,TGTGCCAGCAGCGCGGGACTAGCGGAAATCACCGGGGAGCTGTTTTTT,CASSAGLAEITGELFF
-,TRBD2,TRBJ2-2,TRBV6-5,TGTGCCAGCAGCCTAGGCGGGGGGGCCCCCGGGGAGCTGTTTTTT,CASSLGGGAPGELFF
-,TRBD1,TRBJ2-7,TRBV12-5,TGTGCTAGTGGTTTGGCCATAGGGGGCCGGAACGAGCAGTACTTC,CASGLAIGGRNEQYF
-,TRBD2,TRBJ2-7,TRBV2,TGTGCCAGCAGTCGACTAGCGCGCTACGAGCAGTACTTC,CASSRLARYEQYF
-,TRBD1,TRBJ1-5,TRBV6-1,TGTGCCAGCAGTGACCTGGACAGGTATAGCAATCAGCCCCAGCATTTT,CASSDLDRYSNQPQHF
once,TRBD1,TRBJ2-5,TRBV6-5,TGTGCCAGTCTCACAGGGGGTCAGGAAGAGACCCAGTACTTC,CASLTGGQEETQYF
-,TRBD2,TRBJ2-2,TRBV18,TGTGCCAGCTCAACCCTAACTAGCGTGAACACCGGGGAGCTGTTTTTT,CASSTLTSVNTGELFF
-,-,TRBJ1-1,TRBV11-2,TGTGCCAGCAGCTTAGATTTCGGGACTGAAGCTTTCTTT,CASSLDFGTEAFF
once,TRBD2,TRBJ2-3,TRBV15,TGTGCCACCAGCATAGCGGGGGGTGCAGATACGCAGTATTTT,CATSIAGGADTQYF
-,-,TRBJ1-5,TRBV19,TGTGCCAGTAGCCCGAGGGTGTTTATCCCTAGCAATCAGCCCCAGCATTTT,CASSPRVFIPSNQPQHF
-,-,TRBJ1-4,TRBV11-2,TGTGCCAGCAGCTTAGGGCAGGGCCGTGAAAAACTGTTTTTT,CASSLGQGREKLFF
-,-,TRBJ1-2,TRBV16,TGTGCCAGCAGCCAAGAGTTTCACTATGGCTACACCTTC,CASSQEFHYGYTF
once,-,TRBJ2-1,TRBV15,TGTGCCACCAGCAGAGATCCGTCCGGTTACAATGAGCAGTTCTTC,CATSRDPSGYNEQFF
-,-,TRBJ1-4,TRBV5-1,TGCGCCAGCAGCTTGACAGGGCCGGGGAATGAAAAACTGTTTTTT,CASSLTGPGNEKLFF
-,-,TRBJ1-5,TRBV7-9,TGTGCCAGCAGCATATCAGGGCTCAGCAATCAGCCCCAGCATTTT,CASSISGLSNQPQHF
-,-,TRBJ2-7,TRBV9,TGTGCCAGCAGCACCGATGCCGGGGGAAGCTACGAGCAGTACTTC,CASSTDAGGSYEQYF
few,TRBD1,TRBJ1-5,TRBV3-1/TRBV3-2,TGTGCCAGCAGCCCACAGGGGACTCAGCCCCAGCATTTT,CASSPQGTQPQHF
-,TRBD2,TRBJ2-1,TRBV19,TGTGCCAGTAGTATCAGCCGGACTAGCGGGCGAGAGCAGTTCTTC,CASSISRTSGREQFF
-,TRBD2,TRBJ2-1,TRBV3-1/TRBV3-2,TGTGCCAGCAGCCCCGTAGTAGCCGGGGGGGAGCAGTTCTTC,CASSPVVAGGEQFF
-,-,TRBJ2-7,TRBV6-7,TGTGCCAGCATCGGTGCAGGAAGGAACGAGCAGTACTTC,CASIGAGRNEQYF
few,-,TRBJ1-2,TRBV7-9,TGTGCCAGCAGTTTCGACACAGGGTATGGCTACACCTTC,CASSFDTGYGYTF
-,-,TRBJ2-7,TRBV19,TGTGCCAGTAGTATGCTGGACACCTACGAGCAGTACTTC,CASSMLDTYEQYF
-,TRBD1,TRBJ1-5,TRBV19,TGTGCCAGTAGTTCCATGCCGGGACAGGGCGGTCAGCCCCAGCATTTT,CASSSMPGQGGQPQHF